Here is one TCR beta chain with its context. The antigen is undetermined. This entry belongs to a study of T cell responses to AZD1222 COVID-19 vaccine. General observations from the study: Spike-spanning, vaccine-associated CD4 TCRs were dominant at 160-218 and 743-854. Just a handful of AZD1222 recipients were seropositive at baseline.

TCRdb's table, derived via immunoSEQ multiplex PCR, lists solely in-frame clones and lacks some. The profile covers roughly 80,000 clones, with more than 90% appearing a single time and around 4% taken by the ten largest. This sequence originates from an adult in good health. This material consisted of peripheral blood, taken on day 0 of AZD1222 vaccination.

The CDR3 DNA sequence: TGTGCCAGCAGCCCCGCGGGTCAGCCCCAGCATTTT. As protein: CASSPAGQPQHF. This rearrangement joins TRBV7-9 to TRBJ1-5, with no clear D. The CDR3 spans 12 residues. V shed 5 bases and J shed 6 bases, with 8 bases lying between them. Germline V lookup: CDR1 SEHNR, CDR2 FQNEAQ (reference sequence).